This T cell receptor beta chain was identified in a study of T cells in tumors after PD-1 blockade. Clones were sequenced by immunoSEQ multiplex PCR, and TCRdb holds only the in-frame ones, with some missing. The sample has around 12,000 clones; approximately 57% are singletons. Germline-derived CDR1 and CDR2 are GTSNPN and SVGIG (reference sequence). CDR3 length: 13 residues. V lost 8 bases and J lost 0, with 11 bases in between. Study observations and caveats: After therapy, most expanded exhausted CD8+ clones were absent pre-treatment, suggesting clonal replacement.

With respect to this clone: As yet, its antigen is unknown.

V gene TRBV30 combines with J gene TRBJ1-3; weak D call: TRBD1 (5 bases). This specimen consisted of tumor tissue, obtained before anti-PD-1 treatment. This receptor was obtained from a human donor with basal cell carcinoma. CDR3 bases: TGTGCCCGGGACGCGAACTCTGGAAACACCATATATTTT. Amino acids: CARDANSGNTIYF.